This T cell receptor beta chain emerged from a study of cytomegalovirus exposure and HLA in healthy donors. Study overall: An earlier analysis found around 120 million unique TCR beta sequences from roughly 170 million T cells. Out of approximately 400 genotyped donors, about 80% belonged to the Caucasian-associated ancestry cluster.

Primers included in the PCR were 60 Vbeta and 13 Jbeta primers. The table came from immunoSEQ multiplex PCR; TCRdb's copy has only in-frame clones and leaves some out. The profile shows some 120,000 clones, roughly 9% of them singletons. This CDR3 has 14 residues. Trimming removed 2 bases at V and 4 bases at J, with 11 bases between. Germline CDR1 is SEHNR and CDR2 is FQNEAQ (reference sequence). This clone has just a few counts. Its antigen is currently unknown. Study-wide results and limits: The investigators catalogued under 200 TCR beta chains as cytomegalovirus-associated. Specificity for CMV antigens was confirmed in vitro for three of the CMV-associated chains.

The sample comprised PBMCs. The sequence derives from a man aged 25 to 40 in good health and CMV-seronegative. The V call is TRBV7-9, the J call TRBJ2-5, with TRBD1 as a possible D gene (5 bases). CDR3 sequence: CASSLISGIETQYF. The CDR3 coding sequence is TGTGCCAGCAGCTTAATCTCAGGGATAGAGACCCAGTACTTC.